The present T cell receptor beta chain was sequenced within a study of early T cells in non-severe SARS-CoV-2 infection. The overall study: The sequenced material was bulk RNA from unsorted whole blood, and its chains were unpaired. Study-wide results and limits: The VDJdb matching leaned toward anti-spike CD8 responses and overlooked private and CD4 specificities.

The CDR3 extends over 14 amino acids. Germline assignment: CDR1 KGHSH and CDR2 LQKENI. Unique molecular identifiers tagged individual cDNA molecules. TCRdb passed the 5' RACE reads through MiXCR, listing each CDR3 protein once. The repertoire holds under 35,000 distinct CDR3 sequences, around 7% seen once, with roughly 4% in the top ten. This clonotype was found a few times. The antigen is not known. Given a much more abundant clone one base away, this may be a read error. Sequenced input: whole blood. The chain joins TRBV18 to TRBJ1-3; D possibly corresponds to TRBD1 (6 bases). The sequence derives from an adult who was a healthcare worker with PCR-confirmed SARS-CoV-2 infection or an uninfected control (not recorded which). The chain's CDR3 is CVSSIDRTGNTIYF. CDR3 coding DNA: TGTGTCAGCTCCATAGACAGGACTGGAAACACCATATATTTT.